There are a few counts of the clone carrying this T cell receptor (beta chain). Antigen unknown. One end of the junction is discordant with germline, which a read error may explain. This entry comes from a study of quantifying T cell responses using KT2 cells. Study-wide context: TCR alpha and beta constant-region primers primed reverse transcription of RNA.

The cDNA 3' end received a ligated oligonucleotide with a UMI. An equimolar mix of RC1.1 and RC1.2 primed the beta chain across TRBC1 and TRBC2. TCRdb re-called the UMI-ligation and nested PCR reads through MiXCR, storing one row per CDR3 protein. The repertoire holds approximately 57,000 distinct CDR3 sequences, with 9% to 15% as singletons. The CDR3 is made up of 17 amino acids. Germline V CDR1 and CDR2: LGHNA, YNFKEQ. Known numbers of the T cell clone KT2 were added to PBMC. KT2 cells were mixed with fixed PBMC numbers at varying ratios. Study-level results: The number of KT2 alpha and beta sequences was a linear function of input KT2 cells.

V usage is TRBV4-2 and J usage is TRBJ2-7; tentatively, D is TRBD1 or TRBD2 (6 bases each). The receptor was isolated from a human donor. What was sequenced was PBMCs spiked with cells of the T cell clone KT2. CDR3 bases: TGTGCCAGCAGCCAACCCTTAGCGGCAGGGGACTCGCGCGCCCCAACTTTC. Protein sequence: CASSQPLAAGDSRAPTF.